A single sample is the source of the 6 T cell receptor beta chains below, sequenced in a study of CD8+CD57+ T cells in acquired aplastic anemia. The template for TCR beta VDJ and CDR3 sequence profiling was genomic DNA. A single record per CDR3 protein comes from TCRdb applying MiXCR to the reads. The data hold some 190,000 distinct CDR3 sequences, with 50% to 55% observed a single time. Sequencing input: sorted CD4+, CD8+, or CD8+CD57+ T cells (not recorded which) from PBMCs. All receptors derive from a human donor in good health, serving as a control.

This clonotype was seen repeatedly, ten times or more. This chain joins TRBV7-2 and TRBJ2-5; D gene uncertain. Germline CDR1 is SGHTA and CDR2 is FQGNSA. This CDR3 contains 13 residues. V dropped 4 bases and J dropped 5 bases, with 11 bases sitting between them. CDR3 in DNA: TGTGCCAGCAGCTCTATAGATCTGGAGACCCAGTACTTC. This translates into CASSSIDLETQYF.

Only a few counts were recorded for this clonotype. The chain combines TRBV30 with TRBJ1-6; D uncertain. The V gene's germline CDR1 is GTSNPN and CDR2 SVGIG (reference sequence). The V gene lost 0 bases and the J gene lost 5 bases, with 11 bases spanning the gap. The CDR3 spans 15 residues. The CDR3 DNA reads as TGTGCCTGGAGTGTATTGAACAGAGATAATTCACCCCTCCACTTT. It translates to CAWSVLNRDNSPLHF.

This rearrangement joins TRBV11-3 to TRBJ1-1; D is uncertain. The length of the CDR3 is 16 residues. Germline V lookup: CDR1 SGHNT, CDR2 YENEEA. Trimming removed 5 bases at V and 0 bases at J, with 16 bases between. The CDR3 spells CASSGGSSSMNTEAFF. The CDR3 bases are TGTGCCAGCAGCGGAGGCTCCTCGTCGATGAACACTGAAGCTTTCTTT.

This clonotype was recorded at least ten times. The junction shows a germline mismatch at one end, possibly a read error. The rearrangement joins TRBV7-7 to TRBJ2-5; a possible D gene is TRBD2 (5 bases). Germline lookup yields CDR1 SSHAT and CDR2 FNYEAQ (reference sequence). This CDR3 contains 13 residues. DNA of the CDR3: TGTGCTAGCAGCTTGGGGAGCCAAGAGACCCAGTACTTC. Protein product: CASSLGSQETQYF.

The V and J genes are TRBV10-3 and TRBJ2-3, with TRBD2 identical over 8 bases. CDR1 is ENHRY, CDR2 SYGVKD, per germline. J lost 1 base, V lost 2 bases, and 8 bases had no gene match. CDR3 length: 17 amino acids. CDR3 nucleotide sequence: TGTGCCATCAGTGAGACCGGGAGGGCCGGGGGCACAGATACGCAGTATTTT. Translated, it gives CAISETGRAGGTDTQYF.

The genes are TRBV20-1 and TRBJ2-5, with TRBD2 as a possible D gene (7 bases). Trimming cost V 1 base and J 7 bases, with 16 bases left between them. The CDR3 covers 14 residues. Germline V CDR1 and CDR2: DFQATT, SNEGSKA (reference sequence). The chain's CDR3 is CSARVGGGGGTQYF. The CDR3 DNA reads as TGCAGTGCTAGAGTAGGGGGGGGTGGGGGGACCCAGTACTTC.